This entry lists 30 T cell receptor beta chains sequenced from one sample in a study of CD8 T cells in ankylosing spondylitis. MiXCR was run by TCRdb on the 5' RACE reads, yielding one entry per CDR3 protein. The sample carries tens of thousands of distinct CDR3 sequences, roughly 5.2% recorded once. Material: blood, either unsorted or a sorted T cell fraction (not recorded which). These receptors were collected from a male donor with ankylosing spondylitis or in good health (not recorded which).

In this sample, this clonotype turned up many times. The chain recombines TRBV5-1 with TRBJ1-5; D possibly corresponds to TRBD1 (6 bases). Deletions cut 4 bases from V and 3 bases from J, with 14 bases between. The V gene's germline CDR1 is SGHRS and CDR2 YFSETQ. CDR3 size: 15 residues. The CDR3 nucleotides read TGCGCCAGCAGCGAGGGGACACTCCCCAATCAGCCCCAGCATTTT. Translated, it gives CASSEGTLPNQPQHF.

There are many counts of this clonotype. The rearrangement links TRBV7-2 to TRBJ2-7, with D perhaps being TRBD1 or TRBD2 (6 bases each). Germline assignment: CDR1 SGHTA and CDR2 FQGNSA. The V gene lost 5 bases and the J gene lost 0 bases, with 23 bases spanning the gap. This CDR3 has 18 amino acids. The CDR3: CASSPRASGGGLSYEQYF. The CDR3 region has the DNA TGTGCCAGCAGCCCCCGAGCTTCCGGGGGCGGCCTCTCCTACGAGCAGTACTTC.

This clonotype appeared many times. The chain links TRBV20-1 to TRBJ2-7, with 9 nucleotides matching TRBD2. Losses at the gene ends were 7 bases for V and 2 bases for J; bases not matched to a gene: 12. The germline gives CDR1 DFQATT, CDR2 SNEGSKA (reference sequence). The CDR3 sequence is 15 residues long. This chain's CDR3 is CSVAGAKGLTYEQYF. CDR3 nucleotides: TGCAGTGTAGCGGGGGCCAAAGGTCTTACCTACGAGCAGTACTTC.

This clonotype was detected many times. This chain links TRBV27 with TRBJ1-5, with D uncertain. The length of the CDR3 is 12 residues. The germline V gene encodes CDR1 MNHEY and CDR2 SMNVEV (reference sequence). The V end was cut by 3 bases, the J end by 7 bases, with 7 bases between. As DNA, the CDR3 is TGTGCCAGCAGTTTTGGAGGGCAGCCCCAGCATTTT. Protein product: CASSFGGQPQHF.

This clonotype was observed at least ten times. The chain has TRBV24-1 and TRBJ2-2, with a tentative D call TRBD1 (5 bases). This CDR3 comprises 15 residues. Trimming stripped 9 bases from V and 1 base from J, with 14 bases between. Germline values: CDR1 KGHDR, CDR2 SFDVKD. The CDR3 reads CATQGLGRNTGELFF. The DNA for the CDR3 is TGTGCCACCCAGGGTTTGGGGCGGAACACCGGGGAGCTGTTTTTT.

At least ten counts were recorded for this clonotype. This chain uses TRBV2 with TRBJ1-1; TRBD1 matches 12 bases. Germline V gene sequence: CDR1 SNHLY, CDR2 FYNNEI. There are 17 residues in the CDR3. Losses at the gene ends were 7 bases for V and 0 bases for J; bases not matched to a gene: 9. The CDR3 sequence is CASTRLGTGGLNTEAFF. The CDR3, as DNA: TGTGCCAGCACCCGTCTCGGGACAGGGGGCTTGAACACTGAAGCTTTCTTT.

The table lists this clonotype with many counts. This chain connects TRBV30 to TRBJ1-1; D call uncertain. CDR3 length: 12 residues. Trimming left V 3 bases short and J 2 bases short, with 7 bases between. Germline V gives CDR1 GTSNPN, CDR2 SVGIG (reference sequence). Here the CDR3 reads CAWRGLNTEAFF. The CDR3 nucleotides read TGTGCCTGGAGAGGGCTTAACACTGAAGCTTTCTTT.

This clonotype was seen at least ten times. The CDR3 here is CASSIHRGLDYEQYF. CDR3 nucleotide sequence: TGTGCCAGTAGTATCCACAGGGGGCTGGACTACGAGCAGTACTTC. The chain is built from TRBV19 and TRBJ2-7, with 9 bases fitting TRBD1. Trimming took 3 bases from V and 3 from J; bases not matched to a gene: 6. Germline-derived CDR1 and CDR2 are LNHDA and SQIVND (reference sequence). The CDR3 covers 15 residues.

This clonotype showed up many times. The chain links TRBV5-5 to TRBJ2-1; 9 bases match TRBD2. V dropped 5 bases and J dropped 2; count of bases not matched to a gene: 8. CDR3 length equals 16 residues. Germline values: CDR1 SGHKS, CDR2 YYEKEE (reference sequence). CDR3 in amino acids: CASRFGLALTYNEQFF. The CDR3 nucleotides read TGTGCCAGCAGGTTCGGACTAGCGCTCACCTACAATGAGCAGTTCTTC.

This clonotype was seen ten or more times. This chain links TRBV9 with TRBJ1-6; TRBD1 matches at 9 bases. The germline V gene encodes CDR1 SGDLS and CDR2 YYNGEE. J was trimmed by 7 bases and V by 4 bases; bases with no gene match: 6. This CDR3 is built from 15 residues. The CDR3 sequence is CASSPRTGENSPLHF. In nucleotides, the CDR3 is TGTGCCAGCAGCCCCCGGACAGGGGAAAATTCACCCCTCCACTTT.

CDR3 nucleotide sequence: TGTGCCTGCTCCCCCCCCGGGACCACCTCGTACGAGCAGTACTTC. Protein sequence: CACSPPGTTSYEQYF. V gene TRBV3-1 combines with J gene TRBJ2-7, with D possibly called TRBD1 or TRBD2 (5 bases each). CDR3 size: 15 residues. V gave up 11 bases and J gave up 4 bases, with 24 bases separating them. Germline assignment: CDR1 LGHDT and CDR2 YNNKEL (reference sequence).

This clonotype came up many times. The chain combines TRBV7-8 with TRBJ2-7, with D perhaps being TRBD1 or TRBD2 (5 bases each). The CDR3 has 15 residues. The ends were cut back, 4 bases at V and 2 bases at J, with 15 bases in the middle. Germline V gene sequence: CDR1 SGHVS, CDR2 FQNEAQ. The CDR3 here is CASSYWGRATYEQYF. The CDR3 DNA follows: TGTGCCAGCAGCTACTGGGGACGGGCCACCTACGAGCAGTACTTC.

This clonotype was picked up many times. The chain recombines TRBV5-1 with TRBJ1-1; a weak D match, TRBD1 (5 bases). Germline V gene lookup returns CDR1 SGHRS and CDR2 YFSETQ. V lost 0 bases, J lost 1 base, and 10 bases lay in between. This CDR3 spans 15 amino acids. CDR3 DNA: TGCGCCAGCAGCTTGGAGGGGCCCCCGAACACTGAAGCTTTCTTT. Residues: CASSLEGPPNTEAFF.

This clonotype was seen ten or more times. This sequence joins TRBV4-1 and TRBJ2-1; 7 nucleotides agree with TRBD2. Germline CDR1 is MGHRA and CDR2 is YSYEKL. The CDR3 is 16 amino acids. V lost 4 bases, J lost 5 bases, and 11 bases stayed unmatched. The CDR3 bases are TGCGCCAGCAGCCTTATTGACTCGCGGGGGAACAATGAGCAGTTCTTC. Encoded protein: CASSLIDSRGNNEQFF.

This clonotype was recorded many times. The chain uses TRBV5-1 and TRBJ1-3; tentative D call: TRBD1 (5 bases). In germline, CDR1 is SGHRS, CDR2 YFSETQ. V gave up 4 bases and J gave up 0 bases, with 17 bases separating them. The CDR3 covers 17 residues. CDR3 in amino acids: CASSPGPGTSSGNTIYF. The CDR3 DNA reads as TGCGCCAGCAGCCCCGGCCCGGGGACCTCCTCTGGAAACACCATATATTTT.

This clonotype was counted ten times or more. CDR3 DNA sequence: TGTGCCAGCAGTCTCACGCGGGCAGGGAGCACAGATACGCAGTATTTT. Residues: CASSLTRAGSTDTQYF. The chain is built from TRBV28 and TRBJ2-3; D possibly matches TRBD1 or TRBD2 (5 bases each). The germline V gene has CDR1 MDHEN and CDR2 SYDVKM. The CDR3 is 16 amino acids. Trimming removed 5 bases from V and 0 bases from J, with 15 bases in between.

This clonotype was counted ten times or more. The gene calls are TRBV3-1 and TRBJ1-6, with no clear D. Trimming removed 0 bases from V and 6 bases from J, with 6 bases in between. The CDR3 sequence is 14 residues long. Germline V gene data show CDR1 as LGHDT and CDR2 as YNNKEL (reference sequence). CDR3 in amino acids: CASSQEQSNSPLHF. The CDR3 DNA reads TGTGCCAGCAGCCAAGAACAGTCTAATTCACCCCTCCACTTT. Full variable domain (rest looked up from reference TRBV3-1 and TRBJ1-6): DTAVSQTPKYLVTQMGNDKSIKCEQNLGHDTMYWYKQDSKKFLKIMFSYNNKELIINETVPNRFSPKSPDKAHLNLHINSLELGDSAVYFCASSQEQSNSPLHFGNGTRLTVT.

The V and J genes are TRBV6-4 and TRBJ2-3, with D tentatively TRBD2 (6 bases). The V end lost 6 bases, the J end lost 0 bases, and 13 bases lay between the germline ends. The CDR3 consists of 15 residues. CDR1 is MRHNA, CDR2 SNTAGT, per germline. CDR3 sequence reads: CASREGHLSTDTQYF. The CDR3 region has the DNA TGTGCCAGCAGGGAGGGGCACCTTAGCACAGATACGCAGTATTTT.

This clonotype showed up many times. The rearrangement joins TRBV7-2 to TRBJ2-2; TRBD1 is a possible D gene (5 bases). The germline V gene has CDR1 SGHTA and CDR2 FQGNSA. This CDR3 is 13 amino acids long. V gave up 2 bases and J gave up 7 bases, with 8 bases separating them. The chain's CDR3 is CASSLRGFGELFF. The CDR3 DNA sequence: TGTGCCAGCAGCTTAAGGGGTTTCGGGGAGCTGTTTTTT.

This clonotype was picked up many times. The chain uses TRBV20-1 and TRBJ2-7; 10 bases match TRBD1. V shed 2 bases, J shed 7 bases, and the junction held 8 bases outside the gene matches. The germline gives CDR1 DFQATT, CDR2 SNEGSKA (reference sequence). This CDR3 is built from 14 residues. The DNA of the CDR3 is TGCAGTGCTAGAATGGGGACAGGGGTTGGGGAGCAGTACTTC. It yields the protein CSARMGTGVGEQYF.

This clonotype was seen repeatedly, ten times or more. The V call is TRBV25-1, the J call TRBJ2-2; the D is unclear. The ends were cut back, 0 bases at V and 6 bases at J, with 2 bases in the middle. The CDR3 contains 12 residues. CDR1 is MGHDK, CDR2 SYGVNS, per germline. CDR3 nucleotide sequence: TGTGCCAGCAGTGAATACGCCGGGGAGCTGTTTTTT. It codes for CASSEYAGELFF. The variable domain in full, completed from reference TRBV25-1 and TRBJ2-2, reads EADIYQTPRYLVIGTGKKITLECSQTMGHDKMYWYQQDPGMELHLIHYSYGVNSTEKGDLSSESTVSRIRTEHFPLTLESARPSHTSQYLCASSEYAGELFFGEGSRLTVL.

This chain joins TRBV6-1 and TRBJ2-7; D unclear. Germline lookup yields CDR1 MNHNS and CDR2 SASEGT. The CDR3 spans 14 residues. The V gene lost 6 bases and the J gene lost 0 bases, with 12 bases spanning the gap. The CDR3 spells CASSRTLSSYEQYF. The CDR3 nucleotides read TGTGCCAGCAGCCGGACCTTGAGCTCCTACGAGCAGTACTTC.

This clonotype was detected only a few times. The chain employs TRBV7-9 and TRBJ2-2; D is ambiguous. Deletions cut 1 base from V and 0 bases from J, with 9 bases between. The germline V gene has CDR1 SEHNR and CDR2 FQNEAQ (reference sequence). The CDR3 has 16 amino acids. The CDR3 here is CASSLGVGTNTGELFF. Here the CDR3 DNA reads TGTGCCAGCAGCTTAGGAGTAGGGACGAACACCGGGGAGCTGTTTTTT.

This sequence joins TRBV7-2 and TRBJ1-2, with a weak D call TRBD1 (6 bases). Trimming shortened V by 5 bases and J by 3 bases, and 16 bases separated the two germline ends. This CDR3 is 15 amino acids long. From germline, CDR1 is SGHTA and CDR2 FQGNSA. The CDR3 DNA sequence: TGTGCCAGCAGCCCCGGTGGCGGGGGCGACTATGGCTACACCTTC. It codes for CASSPGGGGDYGYTF.

This clonotype was seen many times. CDR3 sequence reads: CSVGLTGSLPREQYF. CDR3 sequence (DNA): TGCAGCGTTGGCCTAACAGGATCCCTACCCCGCGAGCAGTACTTC. V gene TRBV29-1 combines with J gene TRBJ2-7, with a tentative D call TRBD1 (5 bases). Germline V gene lookup returns CDR1 SQVTM and CDR2 ANQGSEA. Trimming stripped 4 bases from V and 6 bases from J, with 22 bases between. The CDR3 runs 15 residues.

There are many counts of this clonotype. V gene TRBV12-3 or TRBV12-4 combines with J gene TRBJ1-2; D gene ambiguous. The CDR3 extends over 15 amino acids. Trimming pared 6 bases from V and 6 bases from J, leaving 20 bases between. The CDR3 region has the DNA TGTGCCAGCAGACCCATCGACGGAGACCATAATGGCTACACCTTC. Its protein is CASRPIDGDHNGYTF.

This clonotype has a count of ten or more. The chain joins TRBV19 to TRBJ2-7; the D gene is possibly TRBD2 (6 bases). CDR1 and CDR2 from the germline V gene are LNHDA and SQIVND (reference sequence). The CDR3 has 11 amino acids. The V and J ends lost 9 bases and 3 bases respectively, with 9 bases between them. The CDR3 DNA sequence: TGTGCCAGCGGGGGTTACTACGAGCAGTACTTC. Amino acids: CASGGYYEQYF.

A remark on this clonotype: A much larger clone differs by one base, so this may be a read error. V gene TRBV24-1 combines with J gene TRBJ1-2, with TRBD1 matching over 9 bases. Per germline, CDR1 KGHDR and CDR2 SFDVKD. The CDR3 has 15 amino acids. Here the CDR3 reads CVTSDLGTGKGGYTF. The CDR3 DNA is TGTGTCACCAGTGACCTCGGGACAGGGAAGGGTGGCTACACCTTC.

This clonotype appeared many times. V is TRBV3-1 and J is TRBJ2-1, with D tentatively TRBD2 (6 bases). CDR1 is LGHDT and CDR2 is YNNKEL in the germline V gene (reference sequence). V gave up 2 bases and J gave up 7 bases, with 12 bases separating them. CDR3 length: 14 amino acids. Here the CDR3 DNA reads TGTGCCAGCAGCCAAAGGGGCCGGGGGAATGAGCAGTTCTTC. It yields the protein CASSQRGRGNEQFF.

This clonotype was recorded many times. The rearrangement uses TRBV20-1 and TRBJ2-1; D remains ambiguous. In germline, CDR1 is DFQATT, CDR2 SNEGSKA (reference sequence). CDR3 length: 16 amino acids. Trimming removed 3 bases at V and 4 bases at J, with 19 bases between. The CDR3 DNA reads as TGCAGTGCTAGTCCCCCTCTGGTGTTAGAGTACAATGAGCAGTTCTTC. The encoded protein is CSASPPLVLEYNEQFF.